The clone carrying this T cell receptor (beta chain) occurred a few times. Antigen unknown. This record belongs to a study of cytomegalovirus exposure and HLA in healthy donors. Overall study findings and caveats: V- and J-gene trimming of TCR beta was linked (in a later analysis) to a missense DCLRE1C variant. The study had only CMV serostatus as immune exposure information.

The germline V gene encodes CDR1 MGHDK and CDR2 SYGVNS. The V and J ends lost 4 bases and 5 bases respectively, with 17 bases between them. The CDR3 sequence is 15 residues long. The PCR contained 60 Vbeta and 13 Jbeta primers. Assay: immunoSEQ multiplex PCR; the TCRdb copy retains only in-frame clones and omits some. The sample contains some 96,000 clones, 60% to 80% of which appear only once. The specimen sequenced was PBMCs. The chain carries TRBV25-1 and TRBJ2-5; D is possibly TRBD2 (6 bases). The TCR was taken from a man in his 60s in good health and CMV-seronegative. The CDR3 DNA is TGTGCCAGCAGTGTCCCCAGCGCGGCGGGGGAGACCCAGTACTTC. It yields the protein CASSVPSAAGETQYF.